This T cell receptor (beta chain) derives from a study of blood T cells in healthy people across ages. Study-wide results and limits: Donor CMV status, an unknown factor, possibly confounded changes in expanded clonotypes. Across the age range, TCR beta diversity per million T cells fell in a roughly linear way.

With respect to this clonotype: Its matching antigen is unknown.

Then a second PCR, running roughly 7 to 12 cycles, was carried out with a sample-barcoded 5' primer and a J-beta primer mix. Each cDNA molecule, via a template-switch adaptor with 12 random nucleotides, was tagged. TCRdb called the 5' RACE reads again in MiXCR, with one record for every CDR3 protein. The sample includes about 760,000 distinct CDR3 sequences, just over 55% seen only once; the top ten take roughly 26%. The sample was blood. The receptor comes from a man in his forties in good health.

The CDR3 DNA is TGTGCCAGCAGCCCGGGTTTATGGTCGGATGGCTACACCTTC. Translation: CASSPGLWSDGYTF. The chain is built from TRBV7-3 and TRBJ1-2; unclear D gene. The CDR3 is made up of 14 amino acids. Between the trimmed V and J ends, which lost 5 bases and 6 bases, there was a span of 16 bases. Germline values: CDR1 SGHTA, CDR2 FQGTGA.